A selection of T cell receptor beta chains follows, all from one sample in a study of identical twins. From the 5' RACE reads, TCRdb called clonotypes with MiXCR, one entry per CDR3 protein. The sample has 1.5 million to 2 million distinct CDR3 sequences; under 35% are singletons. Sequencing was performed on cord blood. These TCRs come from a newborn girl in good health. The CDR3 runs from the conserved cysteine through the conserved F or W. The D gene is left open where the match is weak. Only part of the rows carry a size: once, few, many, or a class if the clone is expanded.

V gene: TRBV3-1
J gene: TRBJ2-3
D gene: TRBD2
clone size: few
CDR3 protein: CASSHGLAGGSTDTQYF
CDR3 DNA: TGTGCCAGCAGCCACGGACTAGCGGGAGGGAGCACAGATACGCAGTATTTT

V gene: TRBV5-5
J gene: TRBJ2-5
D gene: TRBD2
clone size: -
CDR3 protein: CASSLGLAAIEETQYF
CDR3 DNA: TGTGCCAGCAGCTTGGGACTAGCGGCGATAGAAGAGACCCAGTACTTC

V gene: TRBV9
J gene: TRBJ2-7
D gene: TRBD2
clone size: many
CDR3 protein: CASSPTSGLSYEQYF
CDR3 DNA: TGTGCCAGCAGCCCCACTAGCGGCCTCTCCTACGAGCAGTACTTC

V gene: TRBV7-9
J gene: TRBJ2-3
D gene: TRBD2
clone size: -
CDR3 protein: CASSSWQGGRTDTQYF
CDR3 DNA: TGTGCCAGCAGCTCCTGGCAGGGCGGGAGGACAGATACGCAGTATTTT

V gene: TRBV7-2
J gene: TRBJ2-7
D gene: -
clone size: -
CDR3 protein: CASSFRYSSYEQYF
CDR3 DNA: TGTGCCAGCAGCTTTCGGTACAGCTCCTACGAGCAGTACTTC

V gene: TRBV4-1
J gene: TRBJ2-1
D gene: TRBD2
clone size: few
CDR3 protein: CASSPGGLAGAPSYNEQFF
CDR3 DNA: TGCGCCAGCAGCCCCGGGGGACTAGCGGGGGCCCCCTCCTACAATGAGCAGTTCTTC

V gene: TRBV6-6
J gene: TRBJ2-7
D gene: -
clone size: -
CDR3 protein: CASRSGRGDYEQYF
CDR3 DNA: TGTGCCAGCAGGAGTGGCAGGGGGGATTACGAGCAGTACTTC

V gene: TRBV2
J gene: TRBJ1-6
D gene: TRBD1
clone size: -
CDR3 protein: CASRFDRTGDNSPLHF
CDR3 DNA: TGTGCCAGCAGGTTCGACAGGACAGGGGATAATTCACCCCTCCACTTT

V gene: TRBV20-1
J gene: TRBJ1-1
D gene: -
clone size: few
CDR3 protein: CSGAQWRAFF
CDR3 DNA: TGCAGTGGGGCCCAATGGAGGGCTTTCTTT

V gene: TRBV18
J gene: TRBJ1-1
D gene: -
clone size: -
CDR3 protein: CASSPPAPNTEAFF
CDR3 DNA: TGTGCCAGCTCACCACCGGCGCCGAACACTGAAGCTTTCTTT

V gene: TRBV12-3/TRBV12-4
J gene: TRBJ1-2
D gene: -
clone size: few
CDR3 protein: CASRPLLVANYGYTF
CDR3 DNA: TGTGCCAGCAGACCTCTGTTGGTCGCTAACTATGGCTACACCTTC

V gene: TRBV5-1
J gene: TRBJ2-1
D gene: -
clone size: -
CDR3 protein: CASSFGLGKPNEQFF
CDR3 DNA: TGCGCCAGCAGCTTCGGTCTAGGGAAGCCCAATGAGCAGTTCTTC

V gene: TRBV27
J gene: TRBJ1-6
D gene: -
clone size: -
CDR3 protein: CASSLRAAGGSNNSPLHF
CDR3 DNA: TGTGCCAGCAGTTTGAGGGCAGCGGGAGGTTCCAATAATTCACCCCTCCACTTT

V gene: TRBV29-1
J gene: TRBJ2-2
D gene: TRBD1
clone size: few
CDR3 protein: CSVRGTGGIGELFF
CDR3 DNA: TGCAGCGTCCGCGGGACAGGGGGCATCGGGGAGCTGTTTTTT

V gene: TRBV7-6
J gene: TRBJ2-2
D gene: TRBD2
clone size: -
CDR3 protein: CASSLAGLAGVYTGELFF
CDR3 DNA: TGTGCCAGCAGCTTAGCGGGACTAGCGGGAGTGTACACCGGGGAGCTGTTTTTT

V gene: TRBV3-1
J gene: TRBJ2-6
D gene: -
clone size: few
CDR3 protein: CASSLGRGRLSSGANVLTF
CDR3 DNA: TGTGCCAGCAGTCTTGGAAGGGGGAGACTCAGCTCTGGGGCCAACGTCCTGACTTTC

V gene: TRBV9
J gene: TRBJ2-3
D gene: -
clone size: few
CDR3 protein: CASSERSSYFSTDTQYF
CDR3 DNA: TGTGCCAGCAGCGAGCGGTCCAGCTACTTTAGCACAGATACGCAGTATTTT

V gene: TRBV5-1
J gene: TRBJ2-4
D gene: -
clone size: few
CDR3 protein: CASSRLQATKDIQYF
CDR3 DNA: TGCGCCAGCAGCCGCCTACAGGCTACTAAAGACATTCAGTACTTC

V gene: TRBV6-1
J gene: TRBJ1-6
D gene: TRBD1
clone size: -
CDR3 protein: CASEQGSSYNSPLHF
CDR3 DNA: TGTGCCAGCGAACAGGGGAGCTCCTATAATTCACCCCTCCACTTT

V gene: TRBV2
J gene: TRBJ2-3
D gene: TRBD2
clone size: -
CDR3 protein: CASSLAGGITDTQYF
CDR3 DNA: TGTGCCAGCAGTTTAGCGGGGGGGATAACAGATACGCAGTATTTT

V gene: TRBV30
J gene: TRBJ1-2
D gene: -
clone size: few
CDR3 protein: CAWSAAGNYGYTF
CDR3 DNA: TGTGCCTGGAGTGCGGCAGGGAACTATGGCTACACCTTC

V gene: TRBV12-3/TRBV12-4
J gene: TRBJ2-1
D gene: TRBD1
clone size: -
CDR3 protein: CASSFGTGGFHNEQFF
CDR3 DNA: TGTGCCAGCAGTTTCGGGACAGGGGGGTTCCACAATGAGCAGTTCTTC

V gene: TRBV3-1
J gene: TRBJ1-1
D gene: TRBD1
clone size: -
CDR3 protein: CASSRTGSGEAFF
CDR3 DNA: TGTGCCAGCAGCCGGACAGGTTCAGGTGAAGCTTTCTTT

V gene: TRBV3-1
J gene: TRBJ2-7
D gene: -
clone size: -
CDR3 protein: CASSQVPAEQYF
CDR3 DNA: TGTGCCAGCAGCCAAGTACCGGCCGAGCAGTACTTC

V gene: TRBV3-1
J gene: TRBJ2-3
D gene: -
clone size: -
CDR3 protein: CASRPGGLGTDTQYF
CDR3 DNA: TGTGCCAGCCGTCCGGGGGGCCTTGGCACAGATACGCAGTATTTT

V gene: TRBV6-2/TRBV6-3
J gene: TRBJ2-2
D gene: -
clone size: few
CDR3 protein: CASSFATGELFF
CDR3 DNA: TGTGCCAGCAGTTTTGCTACCGGGGAGCTGTTTTTT

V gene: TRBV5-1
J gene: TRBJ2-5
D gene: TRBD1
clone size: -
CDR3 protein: CASSLGDSDQETQYF
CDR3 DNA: TGCGCCAGCAGCTTGGGGGACAGTGACCAAGAGACCCAGTACTTC

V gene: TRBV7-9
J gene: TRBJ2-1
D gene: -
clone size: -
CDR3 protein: CASSPRMERAHSYNEQFF
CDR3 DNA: TGTGCCAGCAGCCCGCGGATGGAGCGGGCTCACTCCTACAATGAGCAGTTCTTC

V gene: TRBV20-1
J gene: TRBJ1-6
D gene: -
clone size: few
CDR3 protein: CSARDLGVSPLHF
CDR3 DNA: TGCAGTGCTAGAGATTTGGGGGTCTCACCCCTCCACTTT

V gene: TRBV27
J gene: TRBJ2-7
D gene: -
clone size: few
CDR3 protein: CASSSIGAYEQYF
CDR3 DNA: TGTGCCAGCAGTTCCATCGGGGCCTACGAGCAGTACTTC

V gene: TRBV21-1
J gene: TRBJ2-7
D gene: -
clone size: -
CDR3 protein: CASSKKRDRGSYEQYF
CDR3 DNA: TGTGCCAGCAGCAAGAAAAGGGACAGGGGCTCATACGAGCAGTACTTC

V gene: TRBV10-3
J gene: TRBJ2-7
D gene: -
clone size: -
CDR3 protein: CAISPRRESYEQYF
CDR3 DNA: TGTGCCATCAGCCCACGCAGGGAGAGTTACGAGCAGTACTTC

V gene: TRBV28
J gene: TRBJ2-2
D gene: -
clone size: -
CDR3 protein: CASWRGGLSTGELFF
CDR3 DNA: TGTGCCAGCTGGAGGGGGGGATTGTCTACCGGGGAGCTGTTTTTT

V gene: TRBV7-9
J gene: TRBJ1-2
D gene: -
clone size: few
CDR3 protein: CASKEAGSNYGYTF
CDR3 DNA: TGTGCCAGCAAGGAGGCAGGGTCTAACTATGGCTACACCTTC

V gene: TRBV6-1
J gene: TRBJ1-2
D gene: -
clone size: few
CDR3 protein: CASSGGLTGLGYGYTF
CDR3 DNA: TGTGCCAGCAGTGGGGGTCTGACAGGTCTTGGGTATGGCTACACCTTC

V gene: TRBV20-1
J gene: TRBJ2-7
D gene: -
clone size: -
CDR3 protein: CSARVPSLYNEQYF
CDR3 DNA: TGCAGTGCTAGAGTTCCTAGCCTCTACAATGAGCAGTACTTC

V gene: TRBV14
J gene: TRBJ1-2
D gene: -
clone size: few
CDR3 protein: CASSQDWLGYGYTF
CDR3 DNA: TGTGCCAGCAGCCAAGATTGGCTCGGATATGGCTACACCTTC

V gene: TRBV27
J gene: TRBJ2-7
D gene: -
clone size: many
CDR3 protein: CASGPSLRYEQYF
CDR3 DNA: TGTGCCAGCGGACCTAGTTTACGCTACGAGCAGTACTTC

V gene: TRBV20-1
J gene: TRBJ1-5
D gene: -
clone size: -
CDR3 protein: CSAREAGRALNQPQHF
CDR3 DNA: TGCAGTGCTAGAGAGGCCGGACGGGCTCTCAATCAGCCCCAGCATTTT